This T cell receptor (beta chain) was profiled in a study of OX40 agonist ivuxolimab in advanced cancers. Study-wide context: Given to patients was ivuxolimab, an agonistic anti-OX40 (CD134) antibody. Under the entry rules, prior anti-PD-1, anti-PD-L1 or anti-CTLA-4 therapy was allowed, and about 38% had some. Study-wide results and caveats: Averaging showed that CD8+ T cells had more expanded clones than CD4+ did.

Only in-frame clones appear in the TCRdb table, and some are missing; sequencing was by immunoSEQ multiplex PCR. Found here are several thousand clones, approximately 70% of them singletons; the top ten hold 50% to 65%. The length of the CDR3 is 13 residues. Trimming took 8 bases from V and 8 from J, leaving 15 bases between them. From germline, CDR1 is LNHNV and CDR2 YYDKDF (reference sequence). This clone occurred a few times. Its target is not known. At baseline, cycle 4 day 1, and cycle 7 day 1, blood was sampled. The source material was CD4+ or CD8+ T cells sorted from blood, sampled in a trial of the OX40 agonist ivuxolimab. The chain combines TRBV15 with TRBJ1-4; the D gene is possibly TRBD1 (6 bases). The sequence was collected from an adult with an advanced solid tumor such as melanoma, head and neck, liver or kidney cancer. CDR3 DNA: TGTGCCACCGGGCCGGGACAAGCAGAAAAACTGTTTTTT. Protein: CATGPGQAEKLFF.